The rows below give T cell receptor beta chains drawn from one sample of a study of human T cells and chemical hapten exposure. TCRdb processed the RACE reads anew with MiXCR; each CDR3 protein has one entry. The sample lists roughly 89,000 distinct CDR3 sequences, around 9.9% occurring once. Sequencing used whole blood, obtained in connection with sensitization to the hapten diphenylcyclopropenone (DPC). The source is a woman younger than 45 with alopecia areata. Some clones in this sample may be carry-over from other donors' samples. The CDR3 runs from the conserved cysteine through the conserved F or W. The D gene is left open where the match is weak. Clone size is given for some rows only: seen once, a few or many times, or a class if the clone is expanded.

CDR3 DNA,CDR3 protein,V gene,J gene,D gene,clone size
TGTGCCTGGAACCTGGCAGGGGGCTTGGGGCAGCCCCAGCATTTT,CAWNLAGGLGQPQHF,TRBV30,TRBJ1-5,TRBD1,NA
TGCAGTGCTATCGCCTCCAGACAGGGAGGTGGGGAAAAACTGTTTTTT,CSAIASRQGGGEKLFF,TRBV20-1,TRBJ1-4,TRBD1,many
TGTGCCAGCAGTTCCCTGGACTCGACAGTGAAGTATGGCTACACCTTC,CASSSLDSTVKYGYTF,TRBV6-2/TRBV6-3,TRBJ1-2,NA,many
TGCAGTGAGACTAGCGGGAACACAGATACGCAGTATTTT,CSETSGNTDTQYF,TRBV20-1,TRBJ2-3,TRBD2,NA
TGTGCCAGCAGTTGGCAGGATAATGAAAAACTGTTTTTT,CASSWQDNEKLFF,TRBV28,TRBJ1-4,NA,many
TGTGCCAGCAGCCCCACCGGGACAGGGCTCCACGAGCAGTACTTC,CASSPTGTGLHEQYF,TRBV7-3,TRBJ2-7,TRBD1,NA
TGCGCCAGCAGCCAATGGACCAAGGGCGATACGCAGTATTTT,CASSQWTKGDTQYF,TRBV4-1,TRBJ2-3,NA,few
TGTGCCAACAGCGGGCGTCTTATTCAGGGATCGGACACCGGGGAGCTGTTTTTT,CANSGRLIQGSDTGELFF,TRBV5-5,TRBJ2-2,NA,NA
TGTGCCAGCAGGTCCAGGGGTGTCACAGATACGCAGTATTTT,CASRSRGVTDTQYF,TRBV28,TRBJ2-3,NA,few
TGTGCCAGCAGCCCCAAAGGACCCTTTGAGCAGTTCTTC,CASSPKGPFEQFF,TRBV7-9,TRBJ2-1,NA,many
TGTGCCACCAGCACTGGTAGCGGGAGGGCCGTCAATGAGCAGTTCTTC,CATSTGSGRAVNEQFF,TRBV15,TRBJ2-1,TRBD2,many
TGCGCCAGCACGGACTATCTCCAAGCAGATACGCAGTATTTT,CASTDYLQADTQYF,TRBV5-1,TRBJ2-3,NA,NA
TGTGCCAGCAGTTATGGAGGCGGTACTAGCACAGATACGCAGTATTTT,CASSYGGGTSTDTQYF,TRBV28,TRBJ2-3,NA,NA
TGTGCCAGCGTAAAAAGGAACACCGGGGAGCTGTTTTTT,CASVKRNTGELFF,TRBV28,TRBJ2-2,NA,many
TGTGCCAGCAGCCGGAGGATGAATGAGCAGTTCTTC,CASSRRMNEQFF,TRBV6-5,TRBJ2-1,NA,NA
TGTGCCATCAGTGTGCAGGGGACCACTGAAGCTTTCTTT,CAISVQGTTEAFF,TRBV10-3,TRBJ1-1,NA,few
TGTGCCAGCAGTTTGCACGGGGGAGTCTATGGCTACACCTTC,CASSLHGGVYGYTF,TRBV28,TRBJ1-2,NA,many
TGCAGTGCTAGTCAATACGAGCAGTACTTC,CSASQYEQYF,TRBV20-1,TRBJ2-7,NA,many
TGTGCCAGCAGCCTCCGGGGTGGGGGCACAGATACGCAGTATTTT,CASSLRGGGTDTQYF,TRBV7-9,TRBJ2-3,NA,few
TGTGCCAGCAGCCGACTAGCGGGAGTAGGCGAGCAGTACTTC,CASSRLAGVGEQYF,TRBV7-6,TRBJ2-7,TRBD2,few
TGCAGCGTTGAAGGGACCGGGGCCAACGTCCTGACTTTC,CSVEGTGANVLTF,TRBV29-1,TRBJ2-6,NA,few
TGCAGTGCTAGAGATCGCGGGGGGGCAGGCAATCAGCCCCAGCATTTT,CSARDRGGAGNQPQHF,TRBV20-1,TRBJ1-5,NA,NA
TGTGCCAGCAGCTCGACCGGGACAACGGTAGACGAGCAGTACTTC,CASSSTGTTVDEQYF,TRBV9,TRBJ2-7,NA,NA
TGCAGCGTTGAAGATGTCGCGGCAGATGGCTACACCTTC,CSVEDVAADGYTF,TRBV29-1,TRBJ1-2,NA,many
TGTGCCAGCAGCCAAGATCAGATAGCGGCGGGAATAGGGGTAGATACGCAGTATTTT,CASSQDQIAAGIGVDTQYF,TRBV4-2,TRBJ2-3,NA,many
TGTGCCATCACAAGGACAGGAGATAACACCGGGGAGCTGTTTTTT,CAITRTGDNTGELFF,TRBV10-3,TRBJ2-2,TRBD1,many
TGTGCCAGCAGCTTAGGCCCCCTAGCGGGGAGCACAGATACGCAGTATTTT,CASSLGPLAGSTDTQYF,TRBV5-4,TRBJ2-3,TRBD2,NA
TGCAGCGCCCGGCTGCCGGGGGAAAAACTGTTTTTT,CSARLPGEKLFF,TRBV29-1,TRBJ1-4,NA,many
TGCAGCGTTGAGTTAGCGGGAGGTCAGTGGAATGAGCAGTTCTTC,CSVELAGGQWNEQFF,TRBV29-1,TRBJ2-1,TRBD2,NA
TGTGCCAGCAGCTTAGAGACGGTGGTCATGGGCAATCAGCCCCAGCATTTT,CASSLETVVMGNQPQHF,TRBV7-8,TRBJ1-5,NA,many
TGTGCCAGCAGTTTATCAGGGTGGTCACCCCTCCACTTT,CASSLSGWSPLHF,TRBV27,TRBJ1-6,NA,NA
TGCAGCGTGGGAAGCGGGGGACAAGAGACCCAGTACTTC,CSVGSGGQETQYF,TRBV29-1,TRBJ2-5,TRBD2,many
TGTGCCAGCAGCTTAGCGCGAAACGGGGAGCTGTTTTTT,CASSLARNGELFF,TRBV7-2,TRBJ2-2,NA,many
TGTGCCAGCAGTTCTTACATGAGCACTGAAGCTTTCTTT,CASSSYMSTEAFF,TRBV27,TRBJ1-1,NA,many
TGTGCCAGCAGTTTGAGTTTATTGGCTAGTCAAGAGACCCAGTACTTC,CASSLSLLASQETQYF,TRBV28,TRBJ2-5,NA,many
TGTGCCTGGAGTGTAAGGACTATGAAGGATAGCTACACCTTC,CAWSVRTMKDSYTF,TRBV30,TRBJ1-2,NA,many
TGTGCCAGCAGCTCGCTGGAAGGGGCTGGGGCCAACGTCCTGACTTTC,CASSSLEGAGANVLTF,TRBV5-4,TRBJ2-6,NA,many
TGTGCCAGCAGTTACAGGGCGTATCATCAGCCCCAGCATTTT,CASSYRAYHQPQHF,TRBV6-2/TRBV6-3,TRBJ1-5,NA,many
TGCAGCGTGAGGAGAGGGACAGAAACCTACAATGAGCAGTTCTTC,CSVRRGTETYNEQFF,TRBV29-1,TRBJ2-1,TRBD1,many
TGTGCCAGCAGTGAAGAGGGAGCTTACTATGGCTACACCTTC,CASSEEGAYYGYTF,TRBV2,TRBJ1-2,NA,few
TGTGCCAGCTCATCCGGACAGGGTAGCACTGAAGCTTTCTTT,CASSSGQGSTEAFF,TRBV18,TRBJ1-1,TRBD1,NA
TGTGCCAGCAGTGACATCTCTGGGGCCAACGTCCTGACTTTC,CASSDISGANVLTF,TRBV27,TRBJ2-6,NA,many
NA,CASSQWGAGAVEFF,TRBV14,TRBJ2-1,NA,NA
TGTGCCAGCAGCTCCCGGGACGGGCAAGAGACCCAGTACTTC,CASSSRDGQETQYF,TRBV11-3,TRBJ2-5,NA,many
TGTGCCAGCTCCCGGGACAGGGCAGATACGCAGTATTTT,CASSRDRADTQYF,TRBV18,TRBJ2-3,TRBD1,many
TGCAGCTCGGGACTAGCGGGAGTCATGGATGAGCAGTTCTTC,CSSGLAGVMDEQFF,TRBV29-1,TRBJ2-1,TRBD2,NA
TGTGCCAGCAAAGACAGGGCCACTCAAGAGACCCAGTACTTC,CASKDRATQETQYF,TRBV2,TRBJ2-5,TRBD1,NA
TGTGCCAGCAGTTCGACAGTGCCCTATAATTCACCCCTCCACTTT,CASSSTVPYNSPLHF,TRBV27,TRBJ1-6,NA,many
TGTGCCAGCAGTGAATGGACAGGGGAGGGATACGAGCAGTACTTC,CASSEWTGEGYEQYF,TRBV6-1,TRBJ2-7,TRBD1,NA
TGTGCCAGCTGTCGCCCTCCGGGGTTTGAAGCTTTCTTT,CASCRPPGFEAFF,TRBV6-6,TRBJ1-1,NA,few
TGTGCCAGCAGCCCGACAGGGGCCGCCTCGGCTTTCTTT,CASSPTGAASAFF,TRBV7-9,TRBJ1-1,TRBD1,NA
TGTGCCAGCATCCGGACAGGGGACACTGAAGCTTTCTTT,CASIRTGDTEAFF,TRBV12-3/TRBV12-4,TRBJ1-1,TRBD1,many
TGTGCCAGCAGTGAAGCCAAGGCCCAGCATTTT,CASSEAKAQHF,TRBV6-1,TRBJ1-5,NA,NA
TGTGCCAGCTCCCCTGCAGGGTACAATCAGCCCCAGCATTTT,CASSPAGYNQPQHF,TRBV6-5,TRBJ1-5,NA,many
TGCAGTGCGAGGACTAGCGGGGCCCAGACCCAGTACTTC,CSARTSGAQTQYF,TRBV20-1,TRBJ2-5,TRBD2,few
TGTGCCAGCAGTTTCACCGGGGCTTTCTCTGGGGCCAACGTCCTGACTTTC,CASSFTGAFSGANVLTF,TRBV27,TRBJ2-6,NA,many
TGTGCCAGCAGTTTCCCTGCCCTGGATACGCAGTATTTT,CASSFPALDTQYF,TRBV28,TRBJ2-3,NA,few
TGTGCCAGTTTGGACCGACAGGGTTTAAAGGGGGAGCTGTTTTTT,CASLDRQGLKGELFF,TRBV28,TRBJ2-2,TRBD1,many
TGTGCCAGCAGTTACCGGAACAGGGGTGGGAACGAGCAGTACTTC,CASSYRNRGGNEQYF,TRBV6-5,TRBJ2-7,TRBD1,few